A selection of T cell receptor beta chains follows, all from one sample in a study of breast tumors, draining lymph nodes, adjacent tissues. Each CDR3 protein is one row after TCRdb ran MiXCR on the multiplex PCR reads. This sample has about 270,000 distinct CDR3 sequences, with 30% found just once. The sequenced material came from axillary lymph node tissue. The receptors come from a female donor with breast cancer. Some clones in this sample may be carry-over from other donors' samples. Each CDR3 is given with its conserved first and last residue. Each record gives: CDR3 protein, V gene, J gene, CDR3 length.

CDR3: CASSHAGLASGELFF
V: TRBV6-2/TRBV6-3
J: TRBJ2-2
length: 15

CDR3: CSARQLNEKLFF
V: TRBV20-1
J: TRBJ1-4
length: 12

CDR3: CASSIETGFDGYTF
V: TRBV19
J: TRBJ1-2
length: 14

CDR3: CSASGPRLAGFTDTQYF
V: TRBV20-1
J: TRBJ2-3
length: 17

CDR3: CASSAGTGPAYEQYF
V: TRBV19
J: TRBJ2-7
length: 15

CDR3: CASSLQGQGLAEKLFF
V: TRBV28
J: TRBJ1-4
length: 16

CDR3: CASSIGGAGEQFF
V: TRBV19
J: TRBJ2-1
length: 13

CDR3: CATSRVQGSNQPQHF
V: TRBV28
J: TRBJ1-5
length: 15

CDR3: CASSRLGGLCNEQFF
V: TRBV5-6
J: TRBJ2-1
length: 15

CDR3: CSAHPRTDPYEQYF
V: TRBV20-1
J: TRBJ2-7
length: 14

CDR3: CASNSRGATNEKLFF
V: TRBV6-2/TRBV6-3
J: TRBJ1-4
length: 15

CDR3: CASSVRERGYNEQFF
V: TRBV7-3
J: TRBJ2-1
length: 15

CDR3: CSASGSGRVNEQFF
V: TRBV20-1
J: TRBJ2-1
length: 14

CDR3: CSFLGRENTGELFF
V: TRBV20-1
J: TRBJ2-2
length: 14

CDR3: CASSTGGGIAFF
V: TRBV11-3
J: TRBJ1-1
length: 12

CDR3: CASSSTGLEGQPQHF
V: TRBV12-3/TRBV12-4
J: TRBJ1-5
length: 15

CDR3: CALRTGGGMGYTF
V: TRBV6-1
J: TRBJ1-2
length: 13